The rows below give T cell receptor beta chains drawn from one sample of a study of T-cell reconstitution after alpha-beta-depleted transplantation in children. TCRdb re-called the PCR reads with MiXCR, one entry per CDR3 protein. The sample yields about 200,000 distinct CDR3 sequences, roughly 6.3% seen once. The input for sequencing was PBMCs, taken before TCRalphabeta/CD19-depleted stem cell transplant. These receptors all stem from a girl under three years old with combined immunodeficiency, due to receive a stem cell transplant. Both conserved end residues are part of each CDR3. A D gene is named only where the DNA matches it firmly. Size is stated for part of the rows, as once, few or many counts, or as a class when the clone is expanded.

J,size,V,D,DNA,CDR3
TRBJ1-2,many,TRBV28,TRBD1,TGTGCCAGCAGCTACCCGACAGGGGCGGGGTATGGCTACACCTTC,CASSYPTGAGYGYTF
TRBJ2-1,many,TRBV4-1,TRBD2,TGCGCCAGCAGCCAAGAGTACCGACGACTAGCGGTTAACAATGAGCAGTTCTTC,CASSQEYRRLAVNNEQFF
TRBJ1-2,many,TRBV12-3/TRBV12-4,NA,TGTGCCAGCAGTTTCGACGGAAATGGCTACACCTTC,CASSFDGNGYTF
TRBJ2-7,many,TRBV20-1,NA,TGCAGTGCCCAGAAGGGATACACCTTCTACGAGCAGTACTTC,CSAQKGYTFYEQYF
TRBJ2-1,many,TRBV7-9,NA,TGTGCCAGCAGCCCTACCCCCGGACACAATGAGCAGTTCTTC,CASSPTPGHNEQFF
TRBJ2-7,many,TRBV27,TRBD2,TGTGCCAGCAGTTTATTGCCCCCTCTAGCGGGACACGAGCAGTACTTC,CASSLLPPLAGHEQYF
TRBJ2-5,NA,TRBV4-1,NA,TGCGCCAGCAGCCAAGTCGGGACCGAAGGGACCCAGTACTTC,CASSQVGTEGTQYF
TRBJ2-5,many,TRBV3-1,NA,TGTGCCAGCAGCCAAGATTGGAGGGGGCGAACGGAGACCCAGTACTTC,CASSQDWRGRTETQYF
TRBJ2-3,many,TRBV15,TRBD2,TGTGCCACCAGCAGAGTGCCAGCGGGAGTCGCAGATACGCAGTATTTT,CATSRVPAGVADTQYF
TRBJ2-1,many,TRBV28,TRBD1,TGTGCCAGCAGTCGGGACAGGTCCTACAATGAGCAGTTCTTC,CASSRDRSYNEQFF
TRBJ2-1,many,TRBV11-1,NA,TGTGCCAGCAGCTCCCAGGGAGCATACTCCTACAATGAGCAGTTCTTC,CASSSQGAYSYNEQFF
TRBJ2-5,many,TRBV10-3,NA,TGTGCCATCAGTGAGTCCTTGTACCAAGAGACCCAGTACTTC,CAISESLYQETQYF
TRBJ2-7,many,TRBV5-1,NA,TGCGCCAGCAGCTTCTCTTTTAGTGCTGTCGGCAGCTCCTACGAGCAGTACTTC,CASSFSFSAVGSSYEQYF
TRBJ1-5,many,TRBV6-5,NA,TGTGCCAGCAGTCCGGACCAACGGGGGTATCAGCCCCAGCATTTT,CASSPDQRGYQPQHF
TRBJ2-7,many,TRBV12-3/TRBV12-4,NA,TGTGCCAGCAGCCCTGGACAATACGAGCAGTACTTC,CASSPGQYEQYF
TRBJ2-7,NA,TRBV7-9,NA,TGTGCCAGCAGCTTACCGGGGGTCATCTCCTACGAGCAGTACTTC,CASSLPGVISYEQYF
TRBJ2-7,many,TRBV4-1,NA,TGCGCCAGCAGCCAAGAAAGTCATTACGAGCAGTACTTC,CASSQESHYEQYF
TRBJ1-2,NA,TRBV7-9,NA,TGTGCCAGCAGCTTACTCCGGGGCCGAAGCGCTAACTATGGCTACACCTTC,CASSLLRGRSANYGYTF
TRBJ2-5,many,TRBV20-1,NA,TGCAGTGCTCATATACAGGAGACCCAGTACTTC,CSAHIQETQYF
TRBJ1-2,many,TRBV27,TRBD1,TGTGCCAGCAGTATTAGCTCCTGGACAGGGAGGAACTATGGCTACACCTTC,CASSISSWTGRNYGYTF
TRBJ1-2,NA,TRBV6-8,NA,TGTGCCAGCAGAACAGAATTCAGTTCTAACTATGGCTACACCTTC,CASRTEFSSNYGYTF